These T cell receptor beta chains were read from a single sample in a study of glioma-infiltrating T cells. A single record per CDR3 protein comes from TCRdb applying MiXCR to the multiplex PCR reads. Of roughly 130,000 distinct CDR3 sequences listed, roughly a quarter are singletons. Sequenced input: glioma tissue, nonneoplastic brain tissue, or PBMCs (not recorded which). The receptors here all came from a human donor with low-grade glioma or glioblastoma, undergoing nonglioma brain surgery, or in good health (not recorded which). Each CDR3 is given with its conserved first and last residue. A D gene is named only where the DNA matches it firmly. Part of the rows lack a size; the others show once, few, many or a class for expanded clones.

clone_size	v_call	j_call	d_call	cdr3_nt	cdr3_aa
few	TRBV7-8	TRBJ2-5	TRBD1	TGTGCCAGCAGGACAGGGATCGAAGAGACCCAGTACTTC	CASRTGIEETQYF
.	TRBV3-1	TRBJ2-2	TRBD2	TGTGCCAGCAGGGAGCCGGGACTAGCGGGCTTCACCGGGGAGCTGTTTTTT	CASREPGLAGFTGELFF
few	TRBV2	TRBJ2-3	.	TGTGCCAGCAGTGTCGAGGGCGGAAACACAGATACGCAGTATTTT	CASSVEGGNTDTQYF
many	TRBV7-2	TRBJ2-5	TRBD2	TGTGCCAGCAGCTCCGGGACTAGCGGGGCGGAGACCCAGTACTTC	CASSSGTSGAETQYF
.	TRBV11-2	TRBJ2-3	.	TGTGCCGGCAGCTTAGAAGGTCGGGATACGCAGTATTTT	CAGSLEGRDTQYF
.	TRBV19	TRBJ1-2	.	TGTGCCAGTAGTCAAACGTGGGGGCCTAACTATGGCTACACCTTC	CASSQTWGPNYGYTF
.	TRBV19	TRBJ1-2	.	TGTGCCAGTAGCACACCGGGACAAGTGGGCCCTAACTATGGCTACACCTTC	CASSTPGQVGPNYGYTF
few	TRBV24-1	TRBJ2-3	TRBD2	TGTGCCACCAGTGATTCTAGCGGGGGGGCTAGAAATACGCAGTATTTT	CATSDSSGGARNTQYF
.	TRBV6-2/TRBV6-3	TRBJ2-2	.	TGTGCCAGCGAGGCCCCGCGCAACACCGGGGAGCTGTTTTTT	CASEAPRNTGELFF
many	TRBV14	TRBJ2-3	TRBD2	TGTGCCAGCAGCCAAGATCCAGCGGGGGTCTCCACAGATACGCAGTATTTT	CASSQDPAGVSTDTQYF
.	TRBV4-2	TRBJ2-5	TRBD1	TGTGCCAGCAGCCAAGATGTAGAGAGGGGGCGCGAGACCCAGTACTTC	CASSQDVERGRETQYF
many	TRBV27	TRBJ1-1	.	TGTGCCAGCAGTTTATTGGGTCAGATGAACACTGAAGCTTTCTTT	CASSLLGQMNTEAFF
few	TRBV10-2	TRBJ1-1	.	TGCGCCAGCAGTGACGGCGCTGAAGCTTTCTTT	CASSDGAEAFF
few	TRBV14	TRBJ2-3	.	TGTGCCAGCAGCCAAGGGGGCTACACAGATACGCAGTATTTT	CASSQGGYTDTQYF
few	TRBV7-9	TRBJ2-1	TRBD1	TGTGCCAGCAGCTTCAGGGACAGGGGAGAAAAGGAGCAGTTCTTC	CASSFRDRGEKEQFF
.	TRBV7-8	TRBJ2-2	TRBD2	TGTGCCAGCAGCTTAGCGCCGGGGGGTATCACCGGGGAGCTGTTTTTT	CASSLAPGGITGELFF
.	TRBV7-9	TRBJ2-1	.	TGTGCCAGCAGCTCCGGACAGTCCTACAATGAGCAGTTCTTC	CASSSGQSYNEQFF
.	TRBV24-1	TRBJ2-5	.	TGTGCCACCGAGGACTCACGTCAAGAGACTCAGCACTTC	CATEDSRQETQHF
many	TRBV28	TRBJ2-3	.	TGTGCCAGCGCCAAGCAGTCTGCCACAGATACGCAGTATTTT	CASAKQSATDTQYF
.	TRBV11-3	TRBJ1-3	TRBD1	TGTGCCAGCAGCGGGACAGGGGGAAACACCATATATTTT	CASSGTGGNTIYF
.	TRBV7-9	TRBJ1-1	TRBD1	TGTGCCAGCAGCTACACAGGGGTTACTGAAGCTTTCTTT	CASSYTGVTEAFF
many	TRBV20-1	TRBJ2-1	.	TGCAGTGCTTTGGGACTGGGAATCTCCTACAATGAGCAGTTCTTC	CSALGLGISYNEQFF
few	TRBV28	TRBJ2-3	TRBD2	TGTGCCAGCAAAGGCGGGGGGGCCACAGATACGCAGTATTTT	CASKGGGATDTQYF
.	TRBV27	TRBJ2-1	.	TGTGCCAGCAGTCAGGGAGGTTGGACAGGTTCCTACAATGAGCAGTTCTTC	CASSQGGWTGSYNEQFF
few	TRBV7-9	TRBJ2-2	TRBD1	TGTGCCAGCGGCAGACAGGGGGCCACCGGGGAGCTGTTTTTT	CASGRQGATGELFF
few	TRBV7-9	TRBJ1-1	TRBD1	TGTGCCAGCAGCCTCTCCGGGACAGCAAACACTGAAGCTTTCTTT	CASSLSGTANTEAFF
many	TRBV6-1	TRBJ2-2	.	TGTACCAGCACTGGGAGGACCGGGGAGCTGTTTTTT	CTSTGRTGELFF
few	TRBV10-3	TRBJ1-5	TRBD1	TGTGCCACGAGCGGGACAGGGGACAATCAGCCCCAGCATTTT	CATSGTGDNQPQHF
few	TRBV12-3/TRBV12-4	TRBJ1-5	.	TGTGCCAGCAGCAGACGGAATAGCAATCAGCCCCAGCATTTT	CASSRRNSNQPQHF
many	TRBV6-1	TRBJ2-1	.	TGTGCCAGCAGCTCCGGGACGGCGGGCTACAATGAGCAGTTCTTC	CASSSGTAGYNEQFF
.	TRBV7-9	TRBJ2-1	TRBD1	TGTGCCAGCAGACAGGGACAGTACCCCAATGAGCAGTTCTTC	CASRQGQYPNEQFF
few	TRBV24-1	TRBJ2-2	.	TGTGCCACCAGTGAACAGGGCACCGGGGAGCTGTTTTTT	CATSEQGTGELFF
.	TRBV7-3	TRBJ2-5	.	TGTGCCAGCAGCTGGACAGCGGGCCCTAACGAAGCCCAGTACTTC	CASSWTAGPNEAQYF
.	TRBV5-1	TRBJ2-1	.	TGCGCCAGCAGCTTTGGTGGAGGGGGCTACAATGAGCAGTTCTTC	CASSFGGGGYNEQFF
.	TRBV12-3/TRBV12-4	TRBJ2-3	TRBD2	TGTGCCAGCAGCCGCAAGCGGGGATCCACAGATACGCAGTATTTT	CASSRKRGSTDTQYF
few	TRBV7-3	TRBJ2-3	.	TGTGCCAGCAGTTTATGGCTAGCCAGCCCAGATACGCAGTATTTT	CASSLWLASPDTQYF
few	TRBV20-1	TRBJ2-3	TRBD2	TGCAGTGCTAGGACTAGCGGGGGGGGATTCACGCTCACAGATACGCAGTATTTT	CSARTSGGGFTLTDTQYF
.	TRBV24-1	TRBJ1-3	.	TGTGCCACCAGTGATTACCGACAGCGGTCGGACACCATATATTTT	CATSDYRQRSDTIYF
many	TRBV5-8	TRBJ2-2	TRBD2	TGTGCCAGCAGCAGCGGGGGGGCAGTCACCGGGGAGCTGTTTTTT	CASSSGGAVTGELFF
few	TRBV11-2	TRBJ2-1	.	TGTGCCAGCAGCTTAGGGCAGGGCTCCTACAATGAGCAGTTCTTC	CASSLGQGSYNEQFF
few	TRBV7-9	TRBJ2-3	TRBD1	TGTGCCAGCAGCCCCTGGGGACAGGGAGTAAAGGGCGGCACAGATACGCAGTATTTT	CASSPWGQGVKGGTDTQYF
few	TRBV6-1	TRBJ2-2	.	TGTGCCAGCAGTGTAGTCTCAGGCCGGACGAACACCGGGGAGCTGTTTTTT	CASSVVSGRTNTGELFF
.	TRBV24-1	TRBJ1-2	.	TGTGCCACCAGCCGGGACCTAGATGGCTACGCCTTC	CATSRDLDGYAF
many	TRBV6-1	TRBJ1-1	.	TGTGCCAGTTCGGGGGGCTCTATGAACACTGAAGCTTTCTTT	CASSGGSMNTEAFF
few	TRBV10-3	TRBJ2-3	.	TGTGCCATCAGTGAAATTTCGGGACCTAGCACAGATACGCAGTATTTT	CAISEISGPSTDTQYF
few	TRBV10-3	TRBJ2-1	.	TGTGCCACCGGAGGGCCCACAATAAATGAGCAGTTCTTC	CATGGPTINEQFF
.	TRBV7-2	TRBJ1-5	.	TGTGCCAGCACCTTAGGGCAAAATAGCAATCAGCCCCAGCATTTT	CASTLGQNSNQPQHF
.	TRBV10-3	TRBJ1-5	.	TGTGCCATCAGGAGGGACGGCCCCAATCAGCCCCAGCATTTT	CAIRRDGPNQPQHF
few	TRBV12-3/TRBV12-4	TRBJ1-2	TRBD1	TGTGCCAGCAGTTTTCCCTTTGACAGGGGGCACTATGGCTACACCTTC	CASSFPFDRGHYGYTF